This T cell receptor beta chain derives from a study of shared clonotypes between healthy human individuals. On the study more broadly: Three plates were used per donor for CD4 naive, three for CD4 memory, two for CD8 naive and one for CD8 memory.

Study outcomes and limitations: Sequencing depth was a factor that was expected to affect clonotype sharing among donors.

Naive CD8 cells comprised CD45RO-negative, CCR7-positively selected cells, excluding terminally differentiated effector memory CD45RA+ cells. On this clone: The antigen is unknown.

V gave up 0 bases and J gave up 4 bases, with 10 bases separating them. Germline V CDR1 and CDR2: SGDLS, YYNGEE. This CDR3 spans 14 amino acids. The DNA input per sorted-subset replicate PCR was roughly 180 ng, corresponding to tens of thousands of T cell genomes. As originally analysed: Sequence data from immunoSEQ were junction-only and lacked quality scores; consequently, filtering differed. Here immunoSEQ multiplex PCR was the method, and the copy in TCRdb shows in-frame clones only, minus some. The V and J calls and the clone size are those of that table, but D and trimming were determined from the DNA. The table shows approximately 600,000 clones, with approximately 95% occurring only once.

The chain recombines TRBV9 with TRBJ1-2, with no clear D. The sample taken for sequencing was naive CD8+ T cells sorted from blood. The receptor was isolated from a woman in her thirties in good health. The CDR3 sequence is CASSVESSFYGYTF. CDR3 in DNA: TGTGCCAGCAGCGTAGAAAGCAGTTTCTATGGCTACACCTTC. The full variable domain, completed using reference TRBV9 and TRBJ1-2, is DSGVTQTPKHLITATGQRVTLRCSPRSGDLSVYWYQQSLDQGLQFLIQYYNGEERAKGNILERFSAQQFPDLHSELNLSSLELGDSALYFCASSVESSFYGYTFGSGTRLTVV.